This T cell receptor beta chain came from a study of T cell changes during pregnancy in multiple sclerosis. Profiling relied on immunoSEQ multiplex PCR, and the TCRdb table lists in-frame clones only, not all of them. The sample holds 30,000 to 35,000 clones, about nine tenths seen once. Sequencing used CD8+ T cells from peripheral blood mononuclear cells, obtained before pregnancy. This receptor was taken from a female donor with multiple sclerosis, enrolled in a pregnancy study.

The DNA for the CDR3 is TGCGCCAGCAGCTTGGGACTAGCGGGAGGTACTCCCAATGAGCAGTTCTTC. It codes for CASSLGLAGGTPNEQFF. The chain has TRBV5-1 and TRBJ2-1; 13 nucleotides line up with TRBD2. Germline assignment: CDR1 SGHRS and CDR2 YFSETQ. This CDR3 comprises 17 residues. With 0 bases clipped from V and 6 bases from J, the junction kept 6 bases outside the gene matches.